This TCR beta chain was retrieved from a study of T cells in Graves' hyperthyroidism and ophthalmopathy. This clonotype was counted ten times or more. CDR1 is LGHNT, CDR2 FRNRAP, per germline. The CDR3 contains 15 residues. Deletions cut 6 bases from V and 2 bases from J, with 15 bases between. Amplification yielded TCR beta CDR3 regions, with RNA transcripts as the source. Using the HTBI primer set, a first-round RT-PCR was run on the TCR CDR3. TCRdb re-derived calls from the multiplex PCR reads in MiXCR, one entry per CDR3 protein. The sample consists of 160,000 or so distinct CDR3 sequences, 8% to 9.5% of them appearing once.

The TCR was taken from a woman aged 18-29 years with Graves' hyperthyroidism that later progressed to Graves' ophthalmopathy. Sequencing was done on a sample of blood. The rearrangement joins TRBV12-5 to TRBJ2-3; possibly TRBD1 for D (6 bases). The CDR3, as DNA: TGTGCTAGTGGCAGGGGCGACAGAGACACAGATACGCAGTATTTT. Translation: CASGRGDRDTDTQYF.